The clone carrying this T cell receptor (beta chain) was seen repeatedly, ten times or more. Regarding time point: persistent/refractory GD, antithyroid drugs over 5 years with positive TRAb. The authors made the TCR library using RNA they extracted from PBMCs. Peripheral blood, at approximately 10 milliliters, went into EDTA tubes. Germline loops: CDR1 SNHLY, CDR2 FYNNEI. V shed 8 bases and J 2 bases; nucleotides not matched to a gene: 6. The CDR3 spans 17 residues. The sample comes from a study of regulatory T cells in long-lasting Graves disease. Relying on iRepertoire HTBI primers and Arm-PCR of CDR3 regions, the team built TCR beta libraries. One entry per CDR3 protein, called by TCRdb with MiXCR from the multiplex PCR reads. There are a few hundred thousand distinct CDR3 sequences in the sample; less than 30% occur only once, and around 30% lies in the top ten.

The sequences come from peripheral blood mononuclear cells (PBMCs), collected when the disease was refractory, from a patient treated with antithyroid drugs. The source is a woman aged 40 to 50 with Graves disease. The chain links TRBV2 to TRBJ2-1, with 16 bases lining up with TRBD2. The CDR3 coding sequence is TGTGCCAGCGGCGGGACTAGCGGGAGGGCCCCCTACAATGAGCAGTTCTTC. Translating gives CASGGTSGRAPYNEQFF.